The 11 T cell receptor beta chains in this list originate from one sample, sequenced in a study of shared clonotypes between healthy human individuals. The protocol was immunoSEQ multiplex PCR, while the TCRdb copy is restricted to in-frame clones and leaves out a portion. The data show over a million clones, with roughly 96% seen just once and over 1% held by the top ten. The sequencing input was naive CD4+ T cells sorted from blood. The subset: CD45RA+ positively selected. These receptors originate from a man under 40 in good health.

This chain uses TRBV2 with TRBJ2-1; 9 nucleotides align to TRBD2. V lost 4 bases, J lost 2 bases, and 6 bases stayed unmatched. Germline V gene lookup returns CDR1 SNHLY and CDR2 FYNNEI. The CDR3 spans 16 residues. CDR3 sequence: CASSGDSGRPYNEQFF. As DNA, the CDR3 is TGTGCCAGCAGTGGGGATAGCGGGAGACCCTACAATGAGCAGTTCTTC.

This clone appeared a single time. V gene TRBV6-5 combines with J gene TRBJ2-7; 7 nucleotides match TRBD1. Trimming cost V 8 bases and J 3 bases; bases outside gene matches: 7. The germline gives CDR1 MNHEY, CDR2 SVGAGI. The CDR3 has 13 amino acids. Written as DNA, the CDR3 is TGTGCCAGCCGGGACACAGGGGACTACGAGCAGTACTTC. Amino acid sequence: CASRDTGDYEQYF.

The chain has TRBV11-2 and TRBJ2-1; the D gene is possibly TRBD2 (5 bases). The CDR3 extends over 16 amino acids. The V end was cut by 6 bases, the J end by 0 bases, with 15 bases between. Germline CDR1 reads SGHAT; CDR2 reads FQNNGV. The CDR3 DNA sequence: TGTGCCAGCAGTTTGAGCGGAGGCAGCTCCTACAATGAGCAGTTCTTC. Amino acids: CASSLSGGSSYNEQFF.

The J gene is TRBJ2-3, the V gene TRBV29-1, with 11 bases that match TRBD2. CDR3 length: 17 amino acids. Germline V gene lookup returns CDR1 SQVTM and CDR2 ANQGSEA. The V gene end was trimmed by 7 bases and the J gene end by 1 base; junction bases not matched to a gene: 13. CDR3 loop: CSASPGTSGLGTDTQYF. Written as DNA, the CDR3 is TGCAGCGCTTCGCCAGGGACTAGCGGTTTGGGCACAGATACGCAGTATTTT.

The V gene is TRBV19, the J gene TRBJ1-1; D perhaps matches TRBD1 (6 bases). The CDR3 covers 15 residues. In germline, CDR1 is LNHDA, CDR2 SQIVND (reference sequence). Trimming pared 7 bases from V and 0 bases from J, leaving 15 bases between. The CDR3 sequence is CASNRAPSMNTEAFF. The CDR3 coding sequence is TGTGCCAGTAACAGGGCCCCTTCCATGAACACTGAAGCTTTCTTT.

The chain joins TRBV6-1 to TRBJ1-1; D possibly corresponds to TRBD1 (6 bases). V was clipped by 2 bases and J by 1 base, with 11 bases between them. Germline-derived CDR1 and CDR2 are MNHNS and SASEGT. The CDR3 covers 15 residues. The CDR3 loop is CASSERDRPNTEAFF. The CDR3 bases are TGTGCCAGCAGTGAACGCGACAGGCCGAACACTGAAGCTTTCTTT.

The V gene is TRBV30, the J gene TRBJ2-2; the D gene is possibly TRBD2 (5 bases). Germline-derived CDR1 and CDR2 are GTSNPN and SVGIG (reference sequence). The V end was cut by 0 bases, the J end by 7 bases, with 9 bases between. The CDR3 is made up of 13 amino acids. The CDR3 DNA follows: TGTGCCTGGAGTGTACTAGGCGTCGGGGAGCTGTTTTTT. It specifies CAWSVLGVGELFF.

The chain couples TRBV15 to TRBJ1-2; 10 nucleotides agree with TRBD1. CDR1 and CDR2 from the germline V gene are LNHNV and YYDKDF (reference sequence). J was trimmed by 8 bases and V by 4 bases; bases with no gene match: 4. The CDR3 runs to 13 residues. CDR3 protein: CATSTGTGAGYTF. CDR3 DNA sequence: TGTGCCACCAGCACCGGGACAGGGGCCGGCTACACCTTC.

This rearrangement joins TRBV11-2 to TRBJ2-1; D possibly uses TRBD1 or TRBD2 (5 bases each). Germline V gene sequence: CDR1 SGHAT, CDR2 FQNNGV. The V end lost 5 bases, the J end lost 14 bases, and 19 bases lay between the germline ends. The CDR3 consists of 13 residues. Written as DNA, the CDR3 is TGTGCCAGCAGCAACCTAAGAGGGGTTGAAGAGTTCTTC. Its protein is CASSNLRGVEEFF.

This chain uses TRBV7-5 with TRBJ2-7; the table names TRBD1, a call not compared with the DNA. TRBV7-5 is a known pseudogene. This CDR3 comprises 12 residues. DNA for the CDR3: TGTGTCAGAAGCTTAACAGGGAAGGGGCAGTACTTC. Translated, it gives CVRSLTGKGQYF.

A remark on this clone: The same CDR3 is also encoded by other DNA sequences in this sample. V usage is TRBV5-1 and J usage is TRBJ2-1, with 11 bases aligning to TRBD2. This CDR3 is built from 17 residues. Germline CDR1 and CDR2: SGHRS and YFSETQ. The junction had 4 bases not matched to a gene; V was cut back by 0 bases and J by 2 bases. CDR3 in amino acids: CASSLGTSGRAYNEQFF. DNA for the CDR3: TGCGCCAGCAGCTTGGGTACTAGCGGGAGAGCCTACAATGAGCAGTTCTTC.